This TCR beta chain was obtained from a study of T-cell memory formation after mild COVID-19. Study results and caveats: What remained unconfirmed was the SARS-CoV-2 specificity of second-wave clones peaking on day 37. Some SARS-CoV-2-responding clones were already detected in memory before infection. Shrinking CD4+ clones resided mostly in CM and EM, and CD8+ ones in EMRA.

To note about this clonotype: Its matching antigen is unknown.

5'RACE, which relied on constant-segment primers, yielded TCR alpha and TCR beta cDNA libraries carrying sample barcodes and UMIs. TCRdb re-called the 5' RACE reads with MiXCR, one entry per CDR3 protein. The data hold tens of thousands of distinct CDR3 sequences, with 12% observed a single time. The CDR3 extends over 12 amino acids. In germline, CDR1 is ENHRY, CDR2 SYGVKD. Deletions cut 3 bases from V and 5 bases from J, with 8 bases between. The sequencing sample was made of PBMCs or a T cell subset sorted from them (not recorded which). This chain connects TRBV10-3 to TRBJ2-7; unclear D gene. This clonotype was obtained from a man between 18 and 35 years old who had mild COVID-19 (a few samples of this study predate the infection). Cell type and time point are not known. Here the CDR3 DNA reads TGTGCCATCAGTGAACGGGTCAACGAGCAGTACTTC. Translation gives CAISERVNEQYF.